The source of this TCR beta chain is a study of OX40 agonist ivuxolimab in advanced cancers. The overall study: Patients treated during dose escalation were battling hepatocellular carcinoma, melanoma, renal cell or head and neck cancer. Partial response was recorded in three patients: one hepatocellular carcinoma and two cutaneous melanoma cases.

The table came from immunoSEQ multiplex PCR; TCRdb's copy has only in-frame clones and leaves some out. The sample yields tens of thousands of clones, about nine tenths seen once. Autoimmune disease history or systemic immunosuppression led to patients being barred. The CDR3 totals 14 residues. From germline, CDR1 is MDHEN and CDR2 SYDVKM. J gave up 7 bases and V 7 bases, and 10 bases lay outside the gene matches. Study-wide results and caveats: On average, CD8+ T cells showed a greater number of expanded clones than CD4+.

To note about this clone: The antigen remains undetermined.

The sequence was obtained from an adult with an advanced solid tumor such as melanoma, head and neck, liver or kidney cancer. Sequenced here: CD4+ or CD8+ T cells sorted from blood, sampled in a trial of the OX40 agonist ivuxolimab. The chain carries TRBV28 and TRBJ2-4; 7 bases agree with TRBD1. CDR3 in DNA: TGTGCCAGCACAATCCCAGGCAGGGGGAACATTCAGTACTTC. Protein sequence: CASTIPGRGNIQYF.